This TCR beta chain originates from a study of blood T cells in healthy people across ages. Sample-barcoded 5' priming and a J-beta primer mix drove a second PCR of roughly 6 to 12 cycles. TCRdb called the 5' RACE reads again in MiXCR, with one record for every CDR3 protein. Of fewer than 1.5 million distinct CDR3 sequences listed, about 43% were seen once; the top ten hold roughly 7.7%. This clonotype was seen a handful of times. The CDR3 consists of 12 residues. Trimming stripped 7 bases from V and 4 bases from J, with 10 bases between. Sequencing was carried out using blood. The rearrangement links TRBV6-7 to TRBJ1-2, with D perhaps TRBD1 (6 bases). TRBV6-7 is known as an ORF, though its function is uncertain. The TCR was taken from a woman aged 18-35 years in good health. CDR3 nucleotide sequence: TGTGCCAGCAACAGGGACATCTATGGCTACACCTTC. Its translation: CASNRDIYGYTF.